Listed below are T cell receptor beta chains from one sample, sequenced in a study of blood T cell repertoires in COVID-19. Some clones are missing from TCRdb's copy, which holds only in-frame ones; the method was immunoSEQ multiplex PCR. Here the sample spans about 520,000 clones, roughly 88% being singletons. The sample consisted of peripheral blood. All receptors derive from a human donor in a cohort sampled during active COVID-19. Both conserved end residues are trimmed from each CDR3. Each record gives: CDR3 length, V gene, J gene, clone size, CDR3 protein. Size is omitted from some rows. Given values are once, few, many or a class for expanded clones.

>11|TRBV18|TRBJ2-4|.
ASSVPGGNIQY
>13|TRBV7-9|TRBJ1-2|.
ASSLARDRGQDYT
>11|TRBV7-9|TRBJ1-1|.
ASSLLSGSEAF
>13|TRBV13|.|.
ASSPSGTGVPEQY
>14|TRBV5-1|TRBJ2-2|.
ASSSLTGGVTGELF
>15|TRBV5-4|TRBJ2-3|.
ASSPSSSGGITDTQY
>11|TRBV6-5|TRBJ1-2|.
ASSLQGNYGYT
>12|TRBV9|TRBJ2-1|.
ASTRTSFGNEQF
>14|TRBV18|TRBJ1-2|.
ASSPPGTGLNYGYT
>14|TRBV14|TRBJ1-4|once
ASSQFGGPDNEKLF
>13|TRBV5-1|TRBJ2-7|.
ASSLQRGGTYEQY
>13|TRBV7-6|TRBJ2-1|.
ASSFQSLAYNEQF
>14|TRBV19|TRBJ2-1|.
ASSILGSGREGEQF
>12|TRBV7-3|TRBJ2-7|.
ASSPGTRGYEQY
>18|TRBV4-3|TRBJ2-1|.
ASSQEKAGDLSPSYNEQF
>11|TRBV11-3|TRBJ1-6|.
ASSTVSNSPLH
>15|TRBV4-1|TRBJ1-1|once
ASSQEVRGTSNTEAF
>10|TRBV5-4|TRBJ1-2|.
ASSDDIYGYT
>13|TRBV7-7|TRBJ2-2|.
ASSLTSGSGGELF
>12|TRBV6-1|TRBJ2-5|.
ASSEGGLGETQY
>9|TRBV30|TRBJ2-7|.
AWRGAAEQY
>8|TRBV19|TRBJ2-1|.
ASGYNEQF
>13|TRBV5-1|TRBJ2-5|.
ASSLNMVREETQY
>13|TRBV30|TRBJ2-1|once
AWSVGGIAYNEQF
>14|TRBV5-1|TRBJ2-1|.
ASSLGLAITYNEQF
>11|TRBV12-3/TRBV12-4|TRBJ2-1|.
ASKGTNYNEQF
>14|TRBV7-2|TRBJ1-5|once
ASSLAGQGGNQPQH
>12|TRBV18|TRBJ2-2|.
ASSVDRNTGELF
>12|TRBV10-2|TRBJ2-2|.
ASSGIRLGGELF
>13|TRBV7-9|TRBJ1-2|.
ASSLGQGPNYGYT
>14|TRBV19|TRBJ2-3|many
ASRGSGRVFTDTQY
>15|TRBV10-1|TRBJ2-3|.
ASSESPSGGSTDTQY
>13|TRBV4-3|TRBJ1-3|.
ASSQGGGDGNTIY
>13|TRBV6-2/TRBV6-3|TRBJ2-2|.
ASSYGQGHTGELF
>14|TRBV9|TRBJ1-5|.
ASSAYTGEGNQPQH
>12|TRBV5-1|TRBJ2-1|.
ASSSGGRHNEQF
>12|TRBV6-5|TRBJ1-5|once
ASRLGQGHQPQH
>14|TRBV5-4|TRBJ2-1|.
ASSPSSGRSYNEQF
>11|TRBV30|TRBJ2-7|.
AWSLRGGNEQY
>13|TRBV6-5|TRBJ2-1|once
ASSSTELGGNEQF
>15|TRBV21-1|TRBJ1-5|.
ASSKVRDRAMYRPQH
>13|TRBV9|TRBJ1-6|.
ASSVIPTRDSPLH
>14|TRBV15|TRBJ1-2|.
ATSRAGQGDNYGYT
>13|TRBV9|TRBJ2-1|.
ASSVVGGQIDEQF
>11|TRBV11-3|TRBJ2-2|.
ASSPQGSGELF
>10|TRBV20-1|TRBJ2-7|once
SASLRDYEQY
>20|TRBV9|TRBJ1-3|.
ASSVAGPPFRDTEKSGNTIY
>11|TRBV7-2|TRBJ2-5|.
ASSLGGRETQY
>15|TRBV9|TRBJ1-1|.
ASSVGALQVLNTEAF
>12|TRBV4-3|TRBJ1-2|.
ASSRVGQGVGYT
>10|TRBV30|TRBJ2-4|few
AWSVRGNIQY
>13|TRBV6-5|TRBJ2-7|.
ASSYGDRVPYEQY
>12|TRBV7-3|TRBJ2-3|.
ASSVGTGPDTQY